This T cell receptor (beta chain) was recorded in a study of monozygotic twins with inflammatory bowel disease. TCRdb re-analyzed the 5' RACE reads; it lists each CDR3 protein once, without DNA. The sample data list 200,000 to 250,000 distinct CDR3 sequences. The total RNA came straight from whole blood, and T cells were not sorted beforehand. Germline-derived CDR1 and CDR2 are SGHDT and YYEEEE. This CDR3 contains 15 residues. The rearrangement uses TRBV5-6 and TRBJ2-7. This TCR came from a human donor with ulcerative colitis or Crohn's disease, or a healthy co-twin of an affected twin (not recorded which). Source material: blood. The CDR3 region is CASSLYWVESDEQYF.